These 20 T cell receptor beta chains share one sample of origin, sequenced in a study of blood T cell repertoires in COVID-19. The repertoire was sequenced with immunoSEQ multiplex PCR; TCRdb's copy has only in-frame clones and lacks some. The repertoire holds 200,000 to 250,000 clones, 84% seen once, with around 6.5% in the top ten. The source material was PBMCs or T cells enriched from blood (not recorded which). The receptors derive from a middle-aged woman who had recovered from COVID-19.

The CDR3 here is CASRRGITNEKLFF. The CDR3 bases are TGTGCCAGCAGGAGAGGGATAACTAATGAAAAACTGTTTTTT. The genes are TRBV7-2 and TRBJ1-4; D is unresolved. With 6 bases removed from V and 1 base from J, the gap between germline ends came to 9 bases. The CDR3 is made up of 14 amino acids. Germline V gene data show CDR1 as SGHTA and CDR2 as FQGNSA.

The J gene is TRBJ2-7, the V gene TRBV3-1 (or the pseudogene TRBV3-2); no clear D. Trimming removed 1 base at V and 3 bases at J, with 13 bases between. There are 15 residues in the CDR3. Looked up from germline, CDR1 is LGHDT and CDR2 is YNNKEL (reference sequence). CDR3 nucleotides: TGTGCCAGCAGCCAAGCGGCGCTGACTTACTACGAGCAGTACTTC. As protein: CASSQAALTYYEQYF.

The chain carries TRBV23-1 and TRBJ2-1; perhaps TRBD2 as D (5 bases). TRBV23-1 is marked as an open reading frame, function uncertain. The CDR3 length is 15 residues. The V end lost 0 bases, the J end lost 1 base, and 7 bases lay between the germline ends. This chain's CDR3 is CASSQSRLSYNEQFF. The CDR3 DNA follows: TGCGCCAGCAGTCAATCGAGACTATCCTACAATGAGCAGTTCTTC.

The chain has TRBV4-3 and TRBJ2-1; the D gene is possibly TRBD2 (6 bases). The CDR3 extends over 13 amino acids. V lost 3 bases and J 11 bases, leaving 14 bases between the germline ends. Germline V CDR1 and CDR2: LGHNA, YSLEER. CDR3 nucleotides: TGCGCCAGCAGCCAGTCCGTAGCGGACCAGCAGTTCTTC. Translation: CASSQSVADQQFF.

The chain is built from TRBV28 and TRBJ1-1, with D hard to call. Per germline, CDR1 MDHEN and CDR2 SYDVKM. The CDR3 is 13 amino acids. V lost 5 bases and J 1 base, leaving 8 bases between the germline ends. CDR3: CASSRTANTEAFF. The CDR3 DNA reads TGTGCCAGCAGTAGAACAGCGAACACTGAAGCTTTCTTT. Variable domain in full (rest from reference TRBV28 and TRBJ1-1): DVKVTQSSRYLVKRTGEKVFLECVQDMDHENMFWYRQDPGLGLRLIYFSYDVKMKEKGDIPEGYSVSREKKERFSLILESASTNQTSMYLCASSRTANTEAFFGQGTRLTVV.

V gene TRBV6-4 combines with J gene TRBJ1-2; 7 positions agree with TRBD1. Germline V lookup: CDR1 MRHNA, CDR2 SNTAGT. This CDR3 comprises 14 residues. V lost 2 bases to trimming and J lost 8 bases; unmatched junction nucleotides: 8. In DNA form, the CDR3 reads TGTGCCAGCAGTGACCGGGAGGGGGCGAGCGGCTACACCTTC. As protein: CASSDREGASGYTF.

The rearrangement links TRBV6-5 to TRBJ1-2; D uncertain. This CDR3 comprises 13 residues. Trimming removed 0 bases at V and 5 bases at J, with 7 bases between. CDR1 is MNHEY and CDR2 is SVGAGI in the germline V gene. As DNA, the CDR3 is TGTGCCAGCAGTTACTCAGGAGCGTATGGCTACACCTTC. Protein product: CASSYSGAYGYTF.

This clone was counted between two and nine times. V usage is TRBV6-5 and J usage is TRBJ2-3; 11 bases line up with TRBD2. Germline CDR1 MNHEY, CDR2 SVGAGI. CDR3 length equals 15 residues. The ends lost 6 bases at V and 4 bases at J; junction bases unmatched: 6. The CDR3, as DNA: TGTGCCAGCAGGACCGGGACTAGCGGTGCAGATACGCAGTATTTT. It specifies CASRTGTSGADTQYF.

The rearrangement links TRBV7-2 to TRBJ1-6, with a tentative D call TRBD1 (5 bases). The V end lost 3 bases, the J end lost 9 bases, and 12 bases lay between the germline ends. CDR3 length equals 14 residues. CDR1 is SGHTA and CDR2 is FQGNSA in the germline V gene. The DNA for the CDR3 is TGTGCCAGCAGCTTTAGCGGGGACGGTTCACCCCTCCACTTT. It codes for CASSFSGDGSPLHF. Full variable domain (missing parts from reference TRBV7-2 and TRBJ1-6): GAGVSQSPSNKVTEKGKDVELRCDPISGHTALYWYRQSLGQGLEFLIYFQGNSAPDKSGLPSDRFSAERTGGSVSTLTIQRTQQEDSAVYLCASSFSGDGSPLHFGNGTRLTVT.

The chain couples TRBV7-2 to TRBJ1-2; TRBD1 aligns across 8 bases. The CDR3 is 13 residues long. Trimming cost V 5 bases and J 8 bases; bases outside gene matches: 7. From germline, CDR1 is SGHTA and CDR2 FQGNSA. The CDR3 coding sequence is TGTGCCAGCAGCCTACCGACAGGGGACGGCTACACCTTC. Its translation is CASSLPTGDGYTF.

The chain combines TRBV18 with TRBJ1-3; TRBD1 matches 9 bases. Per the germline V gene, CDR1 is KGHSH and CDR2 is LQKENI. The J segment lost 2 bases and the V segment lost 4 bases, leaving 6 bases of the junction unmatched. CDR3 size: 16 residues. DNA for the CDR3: TGTGCCAGCTCACTTTCCGGGACAGGGACTGGAAACACCATATATTTT. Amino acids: CASSLSGTGTGNTIYF. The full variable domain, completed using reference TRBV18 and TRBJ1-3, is NAGVMQNPRHLVRRRGQEARLRCSPMKGHSHVYWYRQLPEEGLKFMVYLQKENIIDESGMPKERFSAEFPKEGPSILRIQQVVRGDSAAYFCASSLSGTGTGNTIYFGEGSWLTVV.

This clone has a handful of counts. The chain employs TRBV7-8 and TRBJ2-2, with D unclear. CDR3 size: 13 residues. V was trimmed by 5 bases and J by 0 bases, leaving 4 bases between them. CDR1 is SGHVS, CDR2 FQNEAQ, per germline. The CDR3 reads CASSATNTGELFF. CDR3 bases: TGTGCCAGCAGCGCTACGAACACCGGGGAGCTGTTTTTT.

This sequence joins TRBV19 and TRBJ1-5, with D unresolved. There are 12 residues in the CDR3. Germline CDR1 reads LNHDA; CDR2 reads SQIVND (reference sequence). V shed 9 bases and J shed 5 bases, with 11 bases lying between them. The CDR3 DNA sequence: TGTGCCAGCTACGGCGGGGATCAGCCCCAGCATTTT. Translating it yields CASYGGDQPQHF.

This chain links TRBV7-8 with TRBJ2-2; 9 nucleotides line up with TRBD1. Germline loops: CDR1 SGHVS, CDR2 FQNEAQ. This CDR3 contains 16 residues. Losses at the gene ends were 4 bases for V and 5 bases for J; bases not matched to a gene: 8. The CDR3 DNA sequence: TGTGCCAGCAGCTCGTCCGGGACAGGGTGGACCGGGGAGCTGTTTTTT. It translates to CASSSSGTGWTGELFF.

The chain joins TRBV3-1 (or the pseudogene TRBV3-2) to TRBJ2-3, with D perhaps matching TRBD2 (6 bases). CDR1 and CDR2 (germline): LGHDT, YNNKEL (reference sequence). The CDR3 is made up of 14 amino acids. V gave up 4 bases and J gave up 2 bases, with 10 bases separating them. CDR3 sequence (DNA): TGTGCCAGCAGCCCCGGGAGTTTCACAGATACGCAGTATTTT. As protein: CASSPGSFTDTQYF.

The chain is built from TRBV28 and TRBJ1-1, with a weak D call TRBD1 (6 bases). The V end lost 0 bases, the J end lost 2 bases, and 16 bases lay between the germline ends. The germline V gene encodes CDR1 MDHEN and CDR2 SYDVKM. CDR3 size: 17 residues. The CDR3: CASSLWGAPKLNTEAFF. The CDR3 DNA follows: TGTGCCAGCAGTTTATGGGGGGCACCGAAGTTAAACACTGAAGCTTTCTTT. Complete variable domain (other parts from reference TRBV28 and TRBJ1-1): DVKVTQSSRYLVKRTGEKVFLECVQDMDHENMFWYRQDPGLGLRLIYFSYDVKMKEKGDIPEGYSVSREKKERFSLILESASTNQTSMYLCASSLWGAPKLNTEAFFGQGTRLTVV.

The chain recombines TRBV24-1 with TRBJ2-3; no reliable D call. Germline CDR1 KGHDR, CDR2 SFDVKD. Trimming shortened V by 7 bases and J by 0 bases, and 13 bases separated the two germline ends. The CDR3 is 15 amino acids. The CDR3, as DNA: TGTGCCACCAGCGCCCTCGAGGATAGCACAGATACGCAGTATTTT. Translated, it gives CATSALEDSTDTQYF.

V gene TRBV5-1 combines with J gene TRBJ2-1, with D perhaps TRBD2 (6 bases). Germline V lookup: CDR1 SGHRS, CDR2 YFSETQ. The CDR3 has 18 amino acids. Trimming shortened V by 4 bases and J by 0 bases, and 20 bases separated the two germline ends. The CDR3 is CASSPTRGLIVSYNEQFF. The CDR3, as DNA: TGCGCCAGCAGCCCGACCCGGGGACTCATAGTCTCCTACAATGAGCAGTTCTTC.

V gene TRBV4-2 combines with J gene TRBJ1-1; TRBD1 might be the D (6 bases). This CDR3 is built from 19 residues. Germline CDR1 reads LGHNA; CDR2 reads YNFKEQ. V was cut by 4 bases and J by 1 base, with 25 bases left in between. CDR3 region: CASSPQLGTTSISNTEAFF. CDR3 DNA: TGTGCCAGCAGCCCCCAACTCGGGACAACAAGCATATCGAACACTGAAGCTTTCTTT.

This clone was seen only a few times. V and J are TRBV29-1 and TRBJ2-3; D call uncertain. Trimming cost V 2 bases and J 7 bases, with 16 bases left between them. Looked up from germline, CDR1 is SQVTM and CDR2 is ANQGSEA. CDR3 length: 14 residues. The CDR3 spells CSVEPQFLPYTQYF. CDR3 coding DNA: TGCAGCGTTGAACCACAGTTTCTCCCTTATACGCAGTATTTT.